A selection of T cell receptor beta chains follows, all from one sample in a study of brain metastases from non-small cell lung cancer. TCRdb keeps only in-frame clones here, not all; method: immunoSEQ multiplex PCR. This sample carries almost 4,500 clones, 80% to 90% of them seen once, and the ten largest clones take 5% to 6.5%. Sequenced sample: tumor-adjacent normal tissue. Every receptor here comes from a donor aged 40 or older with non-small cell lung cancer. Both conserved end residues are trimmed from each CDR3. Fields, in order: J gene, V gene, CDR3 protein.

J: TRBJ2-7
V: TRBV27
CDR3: ASSSRGQGTYEQY

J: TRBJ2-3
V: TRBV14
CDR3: ASSQDRFSTDTQY

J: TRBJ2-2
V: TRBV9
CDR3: ASSVALRDTGELF

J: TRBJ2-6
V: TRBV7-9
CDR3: ASSRDGSGANVLT

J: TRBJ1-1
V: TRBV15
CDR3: ATSQLGGFTEAF

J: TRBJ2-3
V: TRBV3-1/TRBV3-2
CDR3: ASSQTRQIAGVLIDTQY

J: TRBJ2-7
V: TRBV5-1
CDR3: ASSSGLAGTYEQY

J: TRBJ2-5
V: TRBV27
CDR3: ASSGAIGTSEQETQY

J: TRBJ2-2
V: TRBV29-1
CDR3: SVCRDTARGELF

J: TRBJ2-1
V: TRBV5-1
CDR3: ASSLDFGTSGSNEQF

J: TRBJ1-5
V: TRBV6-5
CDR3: ASHLDGYSNQPQH

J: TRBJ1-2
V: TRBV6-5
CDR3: ASTHVNYGYT

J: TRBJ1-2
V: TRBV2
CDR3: ASSGSTGTGLYGYT

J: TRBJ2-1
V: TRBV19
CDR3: ASSSDRSSYNEQF

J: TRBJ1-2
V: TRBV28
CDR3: ASTSPRQGAPYGYT

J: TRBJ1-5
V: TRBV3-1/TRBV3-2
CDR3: ASSQDSAEYQPQH

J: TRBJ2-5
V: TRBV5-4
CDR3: ASSLVSGSQTQY

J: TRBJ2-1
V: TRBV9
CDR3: ASSVSGDNEQF

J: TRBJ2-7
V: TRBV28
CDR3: ASSSHYEQY

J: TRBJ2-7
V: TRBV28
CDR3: ASIPDRMGEQY

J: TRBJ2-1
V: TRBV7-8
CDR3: ASSLEPPWVNEQF

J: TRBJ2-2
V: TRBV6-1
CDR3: ASSGIRVTRENTGELF

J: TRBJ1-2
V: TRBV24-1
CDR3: ATSDLPAQGPSGYT

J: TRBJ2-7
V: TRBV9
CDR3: ASSPYSGQGSSYEQY

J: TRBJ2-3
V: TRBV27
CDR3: ASSLLLADTQY

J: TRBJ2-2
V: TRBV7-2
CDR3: ASSRGRVGNTGELF

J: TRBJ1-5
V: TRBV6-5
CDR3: ASTTQGQFNQPQH

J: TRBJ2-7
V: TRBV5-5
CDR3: ASSLIAGGPYEQY

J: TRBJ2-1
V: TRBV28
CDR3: ASSLRGLAREQF

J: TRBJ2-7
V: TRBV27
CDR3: ASSSGTSGRGAYEQY

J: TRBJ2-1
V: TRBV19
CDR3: ASSIENSGLPIRQEQF

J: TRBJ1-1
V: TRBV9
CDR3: ASSLDGGQRAF

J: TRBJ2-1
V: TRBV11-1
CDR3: ASSLEGPLDNEQF

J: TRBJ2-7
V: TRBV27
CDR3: ASSSGGPYEQY

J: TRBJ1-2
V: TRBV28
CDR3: ASRSGTGFGYT

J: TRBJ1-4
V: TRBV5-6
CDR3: ASSGYDREKNEKLF

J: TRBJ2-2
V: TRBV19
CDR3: ASSNPNTGELF

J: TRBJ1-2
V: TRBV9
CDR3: ASSVGGQTNYGYT

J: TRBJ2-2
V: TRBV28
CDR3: ASSPNTGELF

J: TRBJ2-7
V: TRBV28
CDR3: ASSPRDQGIVNEQY